The sequence of this TCR beta chain was determined in a study of cytomegalovirus exposure and HLA in healthy donors (dated by TCRdb to between 2016 and 2019). Background for the entire study: A later analysis indicated that the 130 or so validation repertoires were generated on the platform also employed for the 670 or so repertoires of the first cohort. The aim of the study was to test whether cataloging public T cell receptors could identify signatures of past pathogen exposure. Along with the approximately 700-subject first cohort, a separate validation cohort of over a hundred different subjects was used. High-throughput TCR immunosequencing, statistical association of individual TCRs with disease status, and machine learning were combined to predict cytomegalovirus infection status.

This clone was counted once. The specificity of this receptor is unknown. No much larger clone is present one base from it, and per-base qualities are unavailable. The CDR3 starts with the cysteine, ends with the phenylalanine, and has 11 residues. Just the 33-base CDR3 DNA is kept, in frame starting at base 1. At the junction V is shortened by 6 bases and J by 9 bases, with 11 bases in between. Reading the germline V gene (reference sequence) gives CDR1 LNHDA and CDR2 SQIVND. What the research found in general, with its limitations: A later analysis found that TCRs clustered in the first cohort also tended to co-occur in the 120 or so validation repertoires, with 94% of cluster scores above 0. The study listed 164 TCR beta chains as associated with cytomegalovirus. A later analysis lacked HLA typing for the validation cohort, so it scored co-occurrence in that cohort across all 110 or so repertoires. It was suggested by the authors that the approach could potentially be generalized to other disease states and immunological phenotypes. Most TCR sequences were observed very rarely across donors, whereas some public TCRs were present in many individuals. In both the original and validation cohorts, the classifier was reported to diagnose cytomegalovirus status with high specificity and sensitivity. In vitro tests confirmed that a few of the cytomegalovirus-associated TCR beta chains recognize cytomegalovirus antigens.

Library method: the immunoSEQ multiplex PCR assay. As for the authors' bioinformatics: A statistical classification framework was developed to diagnose cytomegalovirus status using the catalog of TCR beta chain sequences. What TCRdb holds here is the immuneACCESS table cut down to in-frame rearrangements. Part of the clones is not present; checked against another copy, under half of the missing clones reflect an unresolved V gene, and the others are unexplained. V, J and clone size are taken as reported in that table, and D and trimming were inferred from the DNA itself. The sample table lists 330,000 or so clones, about nine tenths of them with a count of one. Around 0.84% of the sample is in the top ten clones. Separate from the approximately 690-subject first cohort, the validation cohort of more than 90 subjects was the group to which the donors belonged.

The TCR comes from a woman aged 18-29 years in good health and CMV-seronegative. Recombination connected TRBV19 to TRBJ1-1, with no confident D gene call. The sample comprised PBMCs. The DNA sequence reads TGTGCCAGTAGAGTTGGGGAGAAAGCTTTCTTT. It codes for CASRVGEKAFF.